The T cell receptor (beta chain) under discussion was sequenced for a study of blood T cells in healthy people across ages. Study-level points and caveats: Naive T cell percentage and TCR beta diversity correlated strongly.

A note on this clonotype: Its target is unknown.

Together with a sample-barcoded 5' primer, a J-beta primer mix was included in a second PCR lasting about 6 to 12 cycles. Every molecule of cDNA carried a tag from a template-switch adaptor with 12 random nucleotides. TCRdb re-derived calls from the 5' RACE reads in MiXCR, one entry per CDR3 protein. Of fewer than 750,000 distinct CDR3 sequences listed, around 52% are singletons. This CDR3 spans 17 amino acids. In germline, CDR1 is ENHRY, CDR2 SYGVKD. V shed 6 bases, J shed 0 bases, and the junction held 3 bases outside the gene matches. The source is an elderly woman in good health. The sequencing input was blood. The chain recombines TRBV10-3 with TRBJ2-1, with TRBD2 matching over 15 bases. The CDR3, as DNA: TGTGCCATCAGAGGGACTAGCGGGGGGAGCTCCTACAATGAGCAGTTCTTC. The encoded protein is CAIRGTSGGSSYNEQFF.